This is a list of T cell receptor beta chains from one sample in a study of T cells after somatic rescue of genetic block. The protocol was immunoSEQ multiplex PCR, while the TCRdb copy is restricted to in-frame clones and leaves out a portion. Here the sample spans tens of thousands of clones, around 96% being singletons. The sequenced sample consisted of peripheral blood mononuclear cells (PBMCs). The receptors shown here come from a child younger than two. CDR3s include the opening cysteine and the closing phenylalanine or tryptophan. The D gene is left open where the match is weak. Not every row has a clone size; where given, it reads once, few, many or a size class.

TRBV10-3	TRBJ1-3	TRBD1	.	CAISGTGYGNTIYF	TGTGCCATCAGTGGGACAGGGTACGGAAACACCATATATTTT
TRBV27	TRBJ1-6	.	.	CASSPSGRVSPLHF	TGTGCCAGCAGTCCATCCGGGAGGGTATCACCCCTCCACTTT
TRBV7-9	TRBJ2-1	TRBD2	.	CASSSTLGEGLVNEQFF	TGTGCCAGCAGCTCCACTCTTGGGGAGGGCCTCGTCAATGAGCAGTTCTTC
TRBV28	TRBJ1-5	.	.	CASSWGNQPQHF	TGTGCCAGCAGTTGGGGCAATCAGCCCCAGCATTTT
TRBV9	TRBJ2-5	.	.	CASSVSGAQETQYF	TGTGCCAGCAGCGTATCCGGGGCCCAAGAGACCCAGTACTTC
TRBV2	TRBJ2-5	.	.	CASRRSGTQYF	TGTGCCAGCAGGCGCTCAGGTACCCAGTACTTC
TRBV2	TRBJ1-5	.	.	CASSRELNQPQHF	TGTGCCAGCAGTAGGGAACTCAATCAGCCCCAGCATTTT
TRBV18	TRBJ1-4	.	.	CASSRTATNEKLFF	TGTGCCAGCTCACGGACAGCAACTAATGAAAAACTGTTTTTT
TRBV18	TRBJ1-2	TRBD1	.	CASSPDRGNGYTF	TGTGCCAGCTCACCGGACAGGGGAAATGGCTACACCTTC
TRBV5-8	TRBJ1-2	.	.	CASRRSNYGYTF	TGTGCCAGCCGGCGGTCTAACTATGGCTACACCTTC
TRBV9	TRBJ2-2	TRBD1	few	CASSVGTGNTGELFF	TGTGCCAGCAGCGTCGGGACAGGGAACACCGGGGAGCTGTTTTTT
TRBV18	TRBJ2-3	.	.	CASSFRDAGTDTQYF	TGTGCCAGCTCGTTCCGGGACGCGGGCACAGATACGCAGTATTTT
TRBV29-1	TRBJ2-7	.	.	CSVGGGPSSYEQYF	TGCAGCGTAGGTGGGGGACCTAGCTCCTACGAGCAGTACTTC
TRBV23-1	TRBJ2-3	TRBD1	.	CARPGQGPDTQYF	TGCGCCCGACCGGGACAGGGTCCAGATACGCAGTATTTT
TRBV5-1	TRBJ2-6	.	once	CASSPGITGANVLTF	TGCGCCAGCAGCCCCGGGATTACGGGGGCCAACGTCCTGACTTTC
TRBV9	TRBJ2-3	TRBD2	.	CASSVYGRPDTQYF	TGTGCCAGCAGCGTATACGGGAGGCCAGATACGCAGTATTTT